This T cell receptor (beta chain) emerged from a study of blood T cell repertoires in COVID-19. Study context: The United States, Italy and Spain were the sources of the acute and convalescent COVID-19 samples.

In the study's own analysis: Amplified reference gene primers provided the basis for estimating nucleated cell counts. The assay was immunoSEQ multiplex PCR, and TCRdb's table has in-frame clones only and misses some. Clone size and the V and J calls come from that table; the DNA yielded D and trimming. The sample consists of about 60,000 clones, 75% to 95% of them appearing once. Germline CDR1 reads MDHEN; CDR2 reads SYDVKM. The germline V and J ends were trimmed by 7 bases and 6 bases, with 20 bases remaining between them. The CDR3 spans 15 residues. The chain links TRBV28 to TRBJ2-3; D possibly corresponds to TRBD1 (5 bases). The sequencing sample was made of peripheral blood. This receptor was taken from a man aged 60 to 75 with acute or convalescent COVID-19. This CDR3 reads CASTIDSRIGDTQYF. The DNA of the CDR3 is TGTGCCAGCACCATAGACAGCCGCATTGGGGATACGCAGTATTTT.